The rows below give T cell receptor beta chains drawn from one sample of a study of T cell changes during pregnancy in multiple sclerosis. Sequencing was performed with immunoSEQ multiplex PCR; in TCRdb, only in-frame clones are kept and a portion is missing. The table includes 50,000 to 75,000 clones, roughly nine tenths detected once. Sequencing was performed on peripheral blood, taken after pregnancy. The receptors derive from a female donor in good health, enrolled as a control in a pregnancy study. Each CDR3 is given with its conserved first and last residue. D genes are given only for firm matches. Size tells how often a clone was seen (once, few, many) or the class of an expanded clone, and some rows leave it out.

size: few
D: TRBD1
J: TRBJ1-5
V: TRBV10-3
CDR3: CAISGTGVSNQPQHF
DNA: TGTGCCATCAGTGGGACAGGGGTAAGCAATCAGCCCCAGCATTTT

size: NA
D: NA
J: TRBJ1-3
V: TRBV4-3
CDR3: CASSQDRHGGGNTIYF
DNA: TGCGCCAGCAGCCAAGATCGGCATGGAGGGGGAAACACCATATATTTT

size: NA
D: NA
J: TRBJ2-1
V: TRBV21-1
CDR3: CASSKKRLDNEQFF
DNA: TGTGCCAGCAGCAAAAAAAGACTAGACAATGAGCAGTTCTTC

size: NA
D: NA
J: TRBJ1-4
V: TRBV6-5
CDR3: CASSYSVGVGEKLFF
DNA: TGTGCCAGCAGTTACTCGGTAGGGGTCGGTGAAAAACTGTTTTTT

size: NA
D: TRBD2
J: TRBJ2-1
V: TRBV6-5
CDR3: CASSRLAGFNEQFF
DNA: TGTGCCAGCAGTAGACTAGCGGGGTTCAATGAGCAGTTCTTC

size: NA
D: TRBD1
J: TRBJ2-3
V: TRBV5-8
CDR3: CASSSGQVFTDTQYF
DNA: TGTGCCAGCAGTTCCGGACAGGTGTTCACAGATACGCAGTATTTT

size: NA
D: TRBD1
J: TRBJ1-1
V: TRBV19
CDR3: CASCQTGGGTEAFF
DNA: TGTGCCAGTTGTCAGACAGGGGGCGGGACTGAAGCTTTCTTT

size: NA
D: NA
J: TRBJ1-5
V: TRBV6-5
CDR3: CASSIGLGNQPQHF
DNA: TGTGCCAGCAGCATAGGACTTGGCAATCAGCCCCAGCATTTT

size: NA
D: NA
J: TRBJ2-7
V: TRBV7-2
CDR3: CASSPPGTRSSREQYF
DNA: TGTGCCAGCAGTCCTCCCGGGACACGGTCCTCTAGGGAGCAGTACTTC

size: NA
D: NA
J: TRBJ2-7
V: TRBV6-1
CDR3: CASSDTGKGVVEQYF
DNA: TGTGCCAGCAGTGACACAGGGAAGGGGGTCGTCGAGCAGTACTTC

size: NA
D: NA
J: TRBJ2-4
V: TRBV11-2
CDR3: CASSLFGSVAKNIQYF
DNA: TGTGCCAGCAGCTTATTTGGCAGCGTAGCCAAAAACATTCAGTACTTC

size: NA
D: NA
J: TRBJ1-2
V: TRBV19
CDR3: CASTNGRTQTYGYTF
DNA: TGTGCCAGTACAAATGGCCGGACTCAAACCTATGGCTACACCTTC

size: NA
D: NA
J: TRBJ1-1
V: TRBV5-1
CDR3: CASSTYEMNTEAFF
DNA: TGCGCCAGCAGCACCTATGAGATGAACACTGAAGCTTTCTTT

size: NA
D: NA
J: TRBJ2-3
V: TRBV29-1
CDR3: CSVRRGSPTDTQYF
DNA: TGCAGCGTGCGCCGAGGCTCCCCCACAGATACGCAGTATTTT

size: NA
D: NA
J: TRBJ2-7
V: TRBV7-6
CDR3: CASSLEDNLYEQYF
DNA: TGTGCCAGCAGCTTAGAGGACAACCTATACGAGCAGTACTTC

size: NA
D: NA
J: TRBJ1-5
V: TRBV5-6
CDR3: CASSYGSGNQPQHF
DNA: TGTGCCAGCAGCTACGGGTCAGGCAATCAGCCCCAGCATTTT

size: NA
D: NA
J: TRBJ1-3
V: TRBV5-5
CDR3: CASSPPGGRSGNTIYF
DNA: TGTGCCAGCAGCCCCCCGGGGGGAAGGTCTGGAAACACCATATATTTT

size: NA
D: TRBD2
J: TRBJ2-5
V: TRBV10-3
CDR3: CAISDAGEETQYF
DNA: TGTGCCATCAGTGACGCGGGGGAAGAGACCCAGTACTTC

size: NA
D: NA
J: TRBJ1-6
V: TRBV30
CDR3: CASTRKGSSYNSPLHF
DNA: TGTGCTTCCACGAGAAAAGGGAGCTCCTATAATTCACCCCTCCACTTT

size: NA
D: TRBD2
J: TRBJ2-3
V: TRBV7-2
CDR3: CASSRTSGETDTQYF
DNA: TGTGCCAGCAGCCGTACTAGCGGGGAAACAGATACGCAGTATTTT

size: NA
D: NA
J: TRBJ1-5
V: TRBV30
CDR3: CAWSATITSQPQHF
DNA: TGTGCCTGGAGTGCCACAATAACCAGTCAGCCCCAGCATTTT

size: NA
D: NA
J: TRBJ2-6
V: TRBV5-6
CDR3: CASSLVGANVLTF
DNA: TGTGCCAGCAGCCTAGTTGGGGCCAACGTCCTGACTTTC

size: NA
D: TRBD1
J: TRBJ2-3
V: TRBV5-5
CDR3: CASSRTGDASTDTQYF
DNA: TGTGCCAGCAGCCGAACAGGGGACGCTAGCACAGATACGCAGTATTTT

size: NA
D: TRBD1
J: TRBJ2-7
V: TRBV9
CDR3: CASSPRQGSTYEQYF
DNA: TGTGCCAGCAGCCCGAGACAGGGTTCAACCTACGAGCAGTACTTC

size: NA
D: TRBD1
J: TRBJ1-2
V: TRBV30
CDR3: CAWTPGGHGYTF
DNA: TGTGCCTGGACCCCAGGGGGACATGGCTACACCTTC

size: once
D: NA
J: TRBJ1-2
V: TRBV9
CDR3: CASSVGAALNENYGYTF
DNA: TGTGCCAGCAGCGTAGGGGCAGCCCTAAACGAGAACTATGGCTACACCTTC

size: NA
D: NA
J: TRBJ1-5
V: TRBV5-8
CDR3: CASSLVGGIGNQPQHF
DNA: TGTGCCAGCAGCTTGGTGGGGGGTATCGGCAATCAGCCCCAGCATTTT

size: NA
D: NA
J: TRBJ2-1
V: TRBV7-2
CDR3: CASGVPQGSAEQFF
DNA: TGTGCCAGCGGGGTACCACAGGGTTCTGCTGAGCAGTTCTTC

size: NA
D: NA
J: TRBJ1-1
V: TRBV18
CDR3: CASSPRTENTEAFF
DNA: TGTGCCAGCTCACCCCGGACAGAAAACACTGAAGCTTTCTTT

size: NA
D: NA
J: TRBJ1-5
V: TRBV11-3
CDR3: CASSLIFRGSDSNQPQHF
DNA: TGTGCCAGCAGCTTAATATTCAGGGGAAGTGATAGCAATCAGCCCCAGCATTTT

size: NA
D: TRBD1
J: TRBJ1-5
V: TRBV7-8
CDR3: CASSLVGRGRGNQPQHF
DNA: TGTGCCAGCAGCTTAGTGGGCAGGGGGCGTGGGAATCAGCCCCAGCATTTT

size: NA
D: NA
J: TRBJ2-3
V: TRBV12-5
CDR3: CASGSGQTIDTDTQYF
DNA: TGTGCTAGTGGTTCCGGACAGACAATAGACACAGATACGCAGTATTTT

size: NA
D: TRBD2
J: TRBJ2-7
V: TRBV2
CDR3: CASIGLAETYEQYF
DNA: TGTGCCAGCATTGGCCTAGCGGAGACCTACGAGCAGTACTTC

size: NA
D: NA
J: TRBJ1-1
V: TRBV11-2
CDR3: CASSLDATRFLNTEAFF
DNA: TGTGCCAGCAGCTTAGACGCAACTCGCTTTCTGAACACTGAAGCTTTCTTT

size: NA
D: NA
J: TRBJ2-1
V: TRBV18
CDR3: CASSPAGHPQKQFF
DNA: TGTGCCAGCTCACCTGCAGGGCACCCTCAAAAGCAGTTCTTC

size: NA
D: NA
J: TRBJ1-2
V: TRBV14
CDR3: CASSQDPAGYGYTF
DNA: TGTGCCAGCAGCCAAGATCCTGCCGGCTATGGCTACACCTTC

size: NA
D: NA
J: TRBJ1-6
V: TRBV6-5
CDR3: CASREQRSPLHF
DNA: TGTGCCAGCAGGGAACAGAGATCACCCCTCCACTTT

size: NA
D: TRBD2
J: TRBJ2-3
V: TRBV7-2
CDR3: CASSLPPGLAGTDTQYF
DNA: TGTGCCAGCAGCTTACCTCCGGGACTAGCAGGCACAGATACGCAGTATTTT

size: NA
D: TRBD1
J: TRBJ1-6
V: TRBV27
CDR3: CASGDRSYNSPLHF
DNA: TGTGCCAGTGGGGACAGATCCTATAATTCACCCCTCCACTTT

size: NA
D: NA
J: TRBJ2-5
V: TRBV4-3
CDR3: CASSQQVRETQYF
DNA: TGCGCCAGCAGCCAACAGGTCAGGGAGACCCAGTACTTC

size: once
D: NA
J: TRBJ2-7
V: TRBV10-3
CDR3: CAISVEAYEQYF
DNA: TGTGCCATCAGTGTAGAGGCCTACGAGCAGTACTTC

size: few
D: TRBD1
J: TRBJ1-3
V: TRBV6-6
CDR3: CASTRQGSGNTIYF
DNA: TGTGCCAGCACCCGACAGGGCTCTGGAAACACCATATATTTT

size: NA
D: TRBD1
J: TRBJ2-7
V: TRBV19
CDR3: CASSIRGRGPYEQYF
DNA: TGTGCCAGTAGTATACGTGGCAGGGGGCCTTACGAGCAGTACTTC

size: NA
D: TRBD1
J: TRBJ1-2
V: TRBV5-6
CDR3: CASSDETGTVYGYTF
DNA: TGTGCCAGCAGCGACGAAACCGGGACAGTCTATGGCTACACCTTC

size: NA
D: NA
J: TRBJ2-2
V: TRBV7-2
CDR3: CASSFQEISTGELFF
DNA: TGTGCCAGCAGCTTTCAGGAAATCAGCACCGGGGAGCTGTTTTTT

size: NA
D: TRBD1
J: TRBJ1-2
V: TRBV7-2
CDR3: CASSLAGTGVKGYTF
DNA: TGTGCCAGCAGCTTAGCCGGGACAGGGGTAAAGGGCTACACCTTC

size: NA
D: TRBD2
J: TRBJ2-3
V: TRBV30
CDR3: CAWSVGPGGLDTDTQYF
DNA: TGTGCCTGGAGTGTAGGTCCGGGGGGGCTGGACACAGATACGCAGTATTTT

size: NA
D: NA
J: TRBJ1-1
V: TRBV5-6
CDR3: CASSPVGGATEAFF
DNA: TGTGCCAGCAGCCCCGTTGGGGGGGCAACTGAAGCTTTCTTT

size: NA
D: TRBD2
J: TRBJ2-7
V: TRBV7-6
CDR3: CASSLALAGPGHEQYF
DNA: TGTGCCAGCAGCTTAGCTCTAGCGGGGCCGGGCCACGAGCAGTACTTC

size: NA
D: TRBD1
J: TRBJ1-6
V: TRBV13
CDR3: CASSYGTGYSGRLAPLHF
DNA: TGTGCCAGCAGCTACGGGACAGGTTATAGCGGCCGGTTAGCACCCCTCCACTTT

size: few
D: TRBD1
J: TRBJ2-1
V: TRBV5-5
CDR3: CASSLRGTGSWNEQFF
DNA: TGTGCCAGCAGCTTGCGTGGGACAGGGTCTTGGAATGAGCAGTTCTTC

size: NA
D: TRBD1
J: TRBJ1-5
V: TRBV19
CDR3: CASSSLRGQGADQPQHF
DNA: TGTGCCAGTAGTAGCCTACGGGGACAGGGGGCTGATCAGCCCCAGCATTTT

size: NA
D: TRBD2
J: TRBJ2-1
V: TRBV7-2
CDR3: CASSTFVLAGGNNEQFF
DNA: TGTGCCAGCAGCACATTTGTTCTAGCGGGGGGAAACAATGAGCAGTTCTTC